What follows describes a single TCR beta chain. The data were obtained in a study of OX40 agonist ivuxolimab in advanced cancers. Generated by immunoSEQ multiplex PCR, the TCRdb table keeps only in-frame clones and is missing some. The data contain around 49,000 clones, approximately 88% of them singletons. The germline V gene has CDR1 SEHNR and CDR2 FQNEAQ (reference sequence). The CDR3 runs 12 residues. V gave up 7 bases and J gave up 3 bases, with 6 bases separating them. Material: CD4+ or CD8+ T cells sorted from blood, obtained in a trial of the OX40 agonist ivuxolimab. This sequence was found in an adult with an advanced solid tumor such as melanoma, head and neck, liver or kidney cancer. The chain recombines TRBV7-9 with TRBJ2-2; D gene ambiguous. CDR3 protein: CASIEDTGELFF. The CDR3 nucleotides are TGTGCCAGCATCGAGGACACCGGGGAGCTGTTTTTT.